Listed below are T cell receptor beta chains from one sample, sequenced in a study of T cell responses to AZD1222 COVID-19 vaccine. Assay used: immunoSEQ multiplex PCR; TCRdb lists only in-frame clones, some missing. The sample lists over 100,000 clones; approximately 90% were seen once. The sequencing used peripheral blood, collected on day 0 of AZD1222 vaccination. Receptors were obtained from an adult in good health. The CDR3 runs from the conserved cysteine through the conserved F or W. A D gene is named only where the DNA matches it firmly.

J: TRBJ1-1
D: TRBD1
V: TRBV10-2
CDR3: CASRKTGGQGTEAFF

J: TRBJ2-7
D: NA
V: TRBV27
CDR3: CASRSSGTVGVEQYF

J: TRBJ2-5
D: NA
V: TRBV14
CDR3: CASSPSREPPKETQYF

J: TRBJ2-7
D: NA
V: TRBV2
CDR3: CASSEMGPPSYEQYF

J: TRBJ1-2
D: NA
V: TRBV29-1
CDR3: CSVIDGYTF

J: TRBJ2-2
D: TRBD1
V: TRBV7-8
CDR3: CASSLETGGEVMPANTGELFF

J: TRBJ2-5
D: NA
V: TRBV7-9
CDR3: CASSPRLTEQETQYF

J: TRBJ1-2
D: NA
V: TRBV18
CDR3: CASSPIGGSPNYGYTF

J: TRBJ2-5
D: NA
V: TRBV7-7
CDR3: CASSQSGAQETQYF

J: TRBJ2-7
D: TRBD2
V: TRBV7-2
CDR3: CASSLAGGPYEQYF

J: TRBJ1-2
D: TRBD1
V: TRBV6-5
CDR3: CASSPQGVIYGYTF

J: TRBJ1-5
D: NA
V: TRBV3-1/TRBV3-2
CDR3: CASSQGTFNQPQHF

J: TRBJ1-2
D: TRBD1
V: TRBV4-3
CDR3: CASSQFDRADYGYTF

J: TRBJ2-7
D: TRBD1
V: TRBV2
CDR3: CASIPGQGYEQYF

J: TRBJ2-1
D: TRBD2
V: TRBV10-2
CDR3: CASSAGGTSGKGYEQFF

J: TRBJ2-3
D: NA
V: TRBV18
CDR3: CASSPPFPVLRGDTQYF

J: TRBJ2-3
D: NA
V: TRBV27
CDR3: CASSLGLVWDNTQYF

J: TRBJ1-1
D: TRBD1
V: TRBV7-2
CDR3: CASSPWTGALTEAFF

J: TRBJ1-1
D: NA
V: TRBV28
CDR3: CASSLMGTEAFF

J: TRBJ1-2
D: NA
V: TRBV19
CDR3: CASSIARDRSYTF

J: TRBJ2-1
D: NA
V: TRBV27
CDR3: CAVAEGNEQFF

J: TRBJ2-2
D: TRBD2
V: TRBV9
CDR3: CASSVAGAGGPAGELFF

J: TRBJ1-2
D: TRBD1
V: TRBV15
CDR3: CATSRDPPGQGIGGYTF

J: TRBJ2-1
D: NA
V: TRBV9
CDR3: CASSANDGSWNEQFF

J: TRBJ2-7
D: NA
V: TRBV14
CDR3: CASSHSLRQVF

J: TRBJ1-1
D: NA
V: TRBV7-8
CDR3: CASSSGGEEAFF

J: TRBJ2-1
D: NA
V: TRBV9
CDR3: CASSGASRGQFF

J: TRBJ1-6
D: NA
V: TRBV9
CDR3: CASSVGDLLPSSYNSPLHF

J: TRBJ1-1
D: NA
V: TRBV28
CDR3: CASSLVEGPNTEAFF

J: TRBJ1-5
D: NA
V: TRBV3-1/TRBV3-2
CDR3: CASSPRDNQPQHF

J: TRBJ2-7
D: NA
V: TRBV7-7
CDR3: CASSPRPGSEQYF

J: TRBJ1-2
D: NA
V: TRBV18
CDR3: CASSPPPGGRGYTF

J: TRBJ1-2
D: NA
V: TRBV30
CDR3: CAWRTVYGYTF

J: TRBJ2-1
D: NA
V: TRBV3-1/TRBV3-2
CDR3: CASSQASSGTDEQFF

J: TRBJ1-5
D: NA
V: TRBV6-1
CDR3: CASSEGGRSNQPQHF